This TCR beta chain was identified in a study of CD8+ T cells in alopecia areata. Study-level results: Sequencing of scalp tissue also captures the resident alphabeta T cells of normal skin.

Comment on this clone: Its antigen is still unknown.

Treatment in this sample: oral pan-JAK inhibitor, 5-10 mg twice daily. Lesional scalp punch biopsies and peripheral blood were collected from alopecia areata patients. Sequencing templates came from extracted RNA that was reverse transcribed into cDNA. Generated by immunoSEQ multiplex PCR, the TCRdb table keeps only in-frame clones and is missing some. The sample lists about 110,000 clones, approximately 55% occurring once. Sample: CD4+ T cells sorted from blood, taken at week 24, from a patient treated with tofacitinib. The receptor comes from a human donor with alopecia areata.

CDR3: CASSLWDSDRYF. As DNA, the CDR3 is TGCGCCAGCAGCCTCTGGGACAGCGATAGGTACTTC. This chain connects TRBV5-1 to TRBJ2-7; 7 positions agree with TRBD1. This CDR3 has 12 amino acids. In germline, CDR1 is SGHRS, CDR2 YFSETQ. V shed 4 bases, J shed 12 bases, and the junction held 10 bases outside the gene matches.